The T cell receptor beta chain under discussion was sequenced for a study of regulatory T cells in long-lasting Graves disease. About the research overall: A definition of persistent Graves' disease required over 5 years of antithyroid drugs plus positive TSH receptor antibodies.

The time point: persistent/refractory GD, antithyroid drugs over 5 years with positive TRAb. PBMC-extracted RNA yielded the TCR library. The TCR beta library used iRepertoire HTBI primers with Arm-PCR amplification of CDR3. TCRdb reprocessed the multiplex PCR reads via MiXCR and lists one record per CDR3 protein. The profile shows under 350,000 distinct CDR3 sequences, under 25% of them singletons. This clonotype has a handful of counts. The CDR3 runs 15 residues. V was pared by 0 bases and J by 0 bases, with 5 bases between. Germline-derived CDR1 and CDR2 are MNHEY and SVGEGT. The source material was peripheral blood mononuclear cells (PBMCs), sampled when the disease was refractory, from a patient treated with antithyroid drugs. The chain uses TRBV6-2 or TRBV6-3 and TRBJ1-4; D is uncertain. The receptor was derived from a female donor with Graves disease. This CDR3 is CASSYSGTTNEKLFF. CDR3 bases: TGTGCCAGCAGTTACTCAGGGACAACTAATGAAAAACTGTTTTTT.